The clone carrying this T cell receptor (beta chain) was seen a few times. Antigen unknown. V lost 3 bases, J lost 3 bases, and 11 bases lay in between. The CDR3 has 14 residues. From germline, CDR1 is LNHDA and CDR2 SQIVND (reference sequence). TCRdb itself ran the 5' RACE reads through MiXCR, one entry per CDR3 protein. The sample has about 560,000 distinct CDR3 sequences, 15% to 20% seen once. The sample is drawn from a study of T-cell memory formation after mild COVID-19. Background on the study: For the most part, TCR clusters were specific to one donor. Study-wide findings and caveats: Whether second-wave clones peaking at day 37 were SARS-CoV-2 specific went unconfirmed. Memory from before infection featured some responding clones, which suggests cross-reactive memory joined. Day 15 to 85 contracting clones showed balanced CD4/CD8; later expanders leaned CD4+.

The TCR was taken from an adult woman who had mild COVID-19 (a few samples of this study predate the infection). Cell type and time point are not known. Sequences were obtained from PBMCs or a T cell subset sorted from them (not recorded which). The chain couples TRBV19 to TRBJ1-1; a possible D gene is TRBD1 (5 bases). The DNA for the CDR3 is TGTGCCAGTAGTATCCGGGGCGGACACACTGAAGCTTTCTTT. Protein sequence: CASSIRGGHTEAFF.